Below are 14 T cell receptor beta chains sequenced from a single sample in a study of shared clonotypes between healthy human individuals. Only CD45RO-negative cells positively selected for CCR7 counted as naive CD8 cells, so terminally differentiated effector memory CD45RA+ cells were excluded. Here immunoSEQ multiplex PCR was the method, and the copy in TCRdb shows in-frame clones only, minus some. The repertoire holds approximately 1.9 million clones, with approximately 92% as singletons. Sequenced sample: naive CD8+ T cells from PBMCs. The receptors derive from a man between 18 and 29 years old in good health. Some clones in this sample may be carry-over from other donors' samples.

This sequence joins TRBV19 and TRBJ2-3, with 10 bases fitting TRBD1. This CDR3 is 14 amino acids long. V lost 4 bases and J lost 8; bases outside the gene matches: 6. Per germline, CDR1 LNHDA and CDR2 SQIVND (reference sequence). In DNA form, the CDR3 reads TGTGCCAGTAGTACGGGACAGGGGTTGGGTACGCAGTATTTT. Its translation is CASSTGQGLGTQYF.

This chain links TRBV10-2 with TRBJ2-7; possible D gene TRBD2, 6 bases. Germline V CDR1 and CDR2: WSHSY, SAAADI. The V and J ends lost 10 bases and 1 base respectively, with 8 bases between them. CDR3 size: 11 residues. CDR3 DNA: TGCGCCACGGGGGATTCCTACGAGCAGTACTTC. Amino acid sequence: CATGDSYEQYF.

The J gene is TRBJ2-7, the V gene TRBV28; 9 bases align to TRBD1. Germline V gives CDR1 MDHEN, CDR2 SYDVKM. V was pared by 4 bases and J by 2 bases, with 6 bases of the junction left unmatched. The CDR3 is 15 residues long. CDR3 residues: CASSWGTGITYEQYF. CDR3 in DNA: TGTGCCAGCAGTTGGGGGACAGGGATTACCTACGAGCAGTACTTC.

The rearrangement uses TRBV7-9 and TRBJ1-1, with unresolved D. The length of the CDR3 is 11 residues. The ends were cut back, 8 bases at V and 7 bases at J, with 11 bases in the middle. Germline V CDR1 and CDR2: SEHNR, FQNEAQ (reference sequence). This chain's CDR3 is CASAVPVEAFF. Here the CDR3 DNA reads TGTGCCAGCGCCGTCCCGGTTGAAGCTTTCTTT.

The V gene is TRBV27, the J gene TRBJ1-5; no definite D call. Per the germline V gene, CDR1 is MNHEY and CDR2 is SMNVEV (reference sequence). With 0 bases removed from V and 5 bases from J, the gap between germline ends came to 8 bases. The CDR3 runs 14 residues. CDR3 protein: CASSLSSGDQPQHF. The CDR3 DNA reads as TGTGCCAGCAGTTTATCTTCTGGGGATCAGCCCCAGCATTTT.

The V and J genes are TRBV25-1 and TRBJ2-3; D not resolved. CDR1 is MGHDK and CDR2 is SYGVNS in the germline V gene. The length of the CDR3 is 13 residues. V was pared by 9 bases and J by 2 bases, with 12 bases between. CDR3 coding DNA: TGTGCCAGTCTAGACGGATTCACAGATACGCAGTATTTT. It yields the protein CASLDGFTDTQYF.

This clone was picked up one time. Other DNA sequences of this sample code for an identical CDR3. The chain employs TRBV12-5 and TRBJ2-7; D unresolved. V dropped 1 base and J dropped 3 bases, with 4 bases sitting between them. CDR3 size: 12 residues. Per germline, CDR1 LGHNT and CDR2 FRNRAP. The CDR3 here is CASGLGYYEQYF. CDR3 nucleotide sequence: TGTGCTAGTGGTTTGGGGTACTACGAGCAGTACTTC. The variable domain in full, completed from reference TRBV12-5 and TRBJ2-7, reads DARVTQTPRHKVTEMGQEVTMRCQPILGHNTVFWYRQTMMQGLELLAYFRNRAPLDDSGMPKDRFSAEMPDATLATLKIQPSEPRDSAVYFCASGLGYYEQYFGPGTRLTVT.

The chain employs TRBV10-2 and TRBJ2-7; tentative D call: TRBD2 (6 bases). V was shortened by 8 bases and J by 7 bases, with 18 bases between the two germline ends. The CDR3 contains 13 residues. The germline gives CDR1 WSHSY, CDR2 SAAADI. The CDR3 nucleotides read TGCGCCAGCGGAGGGCGGGGAGCGAGGGAGCAGTACTTC. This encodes CASGGRGAREQYF.

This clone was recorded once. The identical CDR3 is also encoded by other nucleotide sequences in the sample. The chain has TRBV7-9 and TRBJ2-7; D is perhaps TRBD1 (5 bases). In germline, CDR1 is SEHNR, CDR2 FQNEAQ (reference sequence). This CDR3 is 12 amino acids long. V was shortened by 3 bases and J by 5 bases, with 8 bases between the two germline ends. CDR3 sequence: CASSFGRDEQYF. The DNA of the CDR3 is TGTGCCAGCAGCTTTGGCAGGGACGAGCAGTACTTC.

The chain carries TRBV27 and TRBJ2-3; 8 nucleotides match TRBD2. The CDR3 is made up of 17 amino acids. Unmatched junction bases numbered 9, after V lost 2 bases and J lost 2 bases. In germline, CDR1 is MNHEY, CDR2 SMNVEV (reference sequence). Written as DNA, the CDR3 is TGTGCCAGCAGTTTAATTTTAATCGGGGGGGACACAGATACGCAGTATTTT. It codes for CASSLILIGGDTDTQYF.

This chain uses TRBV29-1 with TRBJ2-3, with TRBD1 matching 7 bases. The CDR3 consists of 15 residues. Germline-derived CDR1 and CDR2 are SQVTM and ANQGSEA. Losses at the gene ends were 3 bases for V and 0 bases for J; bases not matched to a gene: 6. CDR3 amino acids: CSVDGTESSTDTQYF. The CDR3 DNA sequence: TGCAGCGTTGACGGGACAGAGAGTAGCACAGATACGCAGTATTTT.

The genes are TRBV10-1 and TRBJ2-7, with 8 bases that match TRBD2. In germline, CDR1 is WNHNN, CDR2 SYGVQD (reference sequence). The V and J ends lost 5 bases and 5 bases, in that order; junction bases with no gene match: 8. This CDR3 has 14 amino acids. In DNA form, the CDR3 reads TGCGCCAGCAGTAGAAGCGGGAGACCAGACGAGCAGTACTTC. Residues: CASSRSGRPDEQYF.

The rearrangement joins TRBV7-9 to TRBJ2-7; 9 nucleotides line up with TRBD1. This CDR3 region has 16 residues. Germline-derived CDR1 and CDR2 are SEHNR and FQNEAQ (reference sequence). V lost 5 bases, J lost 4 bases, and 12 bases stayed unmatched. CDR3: CASSRNLVDRGYEQYF. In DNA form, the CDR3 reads TGTGCCAGCAGCCGCAACCTGGTGGACAGGGGATACGAGCAGTACTTC.

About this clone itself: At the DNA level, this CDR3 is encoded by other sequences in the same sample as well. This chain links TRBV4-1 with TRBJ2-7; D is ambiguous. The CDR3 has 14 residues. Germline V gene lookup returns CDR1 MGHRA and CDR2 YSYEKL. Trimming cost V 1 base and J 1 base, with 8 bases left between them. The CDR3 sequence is CASSQGPLSYEQYF. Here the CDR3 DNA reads TGCGCCAGCAGCCAAGGTCCATTGTCCTACGAGCAGTACTTC.